The rows below give T cell receptor beta chains drawn from one sample of a study of PD-1 blockade in classical Hodgkin lymphoma. Assay: immunoSEQ multiplex PCR; the TCRdb copy retains only in-frame clones and omits some. The sample includes 70,000 to 85,000 clones, around 93% of them seen just once. Sequences were derived from peripheral blood mononuclear cells (PBMCs), sampled at baseline. These receptors were taken from a human donor with classical Hodgkin lymphoma. The CDR3 runs from the conserved cysteine through the conserved F or W. The D gene is left open where the match is weak. A clone size is listed for some rows: how often the clone was seen (once, few, many), or a class if it is expanded.

d_gene | j_gene | v_gene | abundance | CDR3aa | CDR3nt
. | TRBJ2-7 | TRBV6-5 | . | CASSSNSYEQYF | TGTGCCAGCAGTTCCAACTCCTACGAGCAGTACTTC
. | TRBJ2-7 | TRBV14 | . | CASSQAWVPYEQYF | TGTGCCAGCAGCCAAGCGTGGGTGCCCTACGAGCAGTACTTC
. | TRBJ2-5 | TRBV4-3 | . | CASSQDSRGQETQYF | TGCGCCAGCAGCCAAGATTCCCGGGGGCAAGAGACCCAGTACTTC
. | TRBJ1-1 | TRBV27 | . | CASSLIPSIEAFF | TGTGCCAGCAGTTTAATCCCATCTATTGAAGCTTTCTTT
TRBD1 | TRBJ2-3 | TRBV27 | . | CASSSDRGDRKGSDTQYF | TGTGCCAGCAGTTCCGATAGGGGGGACAGGAAAGGGTCAGATACGCAGTATTTT
. | TRBJ1-1 | TRBV5-1 | . | CASSLAGPLNTEAFF | TGCGCCAGCAGCTTGGCCGGCCCCCTGAACACTGAAGCTTTCTTT
. | TRBJ1-6 | TRBV11-1 | . | CASSPTRSSYNSPLHF | TGTGCCAGCAGCCCCACGCGGAGCTCCTATAATTCACCCCTCCACTTT
. | TRBJ2-2 | TRBV27 | . | CASSLSVGNTGELFF | TGTGCCAGCAGTTTATCGGTGGGGAACACCGGGGAGCTGTTTTTT
. | TRBJ1-4 | TRBV2 | . | CASRVTQVPGEKLFF | TGTGCCAGCAGGGTCACCCAAGTCCCGGGGGAAAAACTGTTTTTT
TRBD2 | TRBJ2-7 | TRBV2 | . | CAGGLEMNYEQYF | TGTGCCGGAGGACTAGAAATGAACTACGAGCAGTACTTC
. | TRBJ2-6 | TRBV27 | . | CASSLTPGSGANVLTF | TGTGCCAGCAGTTTAACCCCAGGGTCCGGGGCCAACGTCCTGACTTTC
TRBD2 | TRBJ2-2 | TRBV7-6 | . | CASSSSGTSGPGPGELFF | TGTGCCAGCAGCTCCTCCGGGACTAGCGGGCCGGGTCCCGGGGAGCTGTTTTTT
. | TRBJ2-7 | TRBV6-5 | . | CASSYSIDSSYEQYF | TGTGCCAGCAGTTACTCGATTGACTCTTCCTACGAGCAGTACTTC
. | TRBJ2-7 | TRBV6-6 | once | CASSYQGGQYF | TGTGCCAGCAGTTACCAGGGCGGGCAGTACTTC
. | TRBJ2-1 | TRBV21-1 | . | CASRSAPGGVGGLAGSSYNEQFF | TGTGCCAGCAGATCTGCCCCGGGTGGGGTTGGTGGTTTAGCGGGATCCTCCTACAATGAGCAGTTCTTC
. | TRBJ2-1 | TRBV27 | . | CASSMQGTYNEQFF | TGTGCCAGCAGTATGCAGGGAACCTACAATGAGCAGTTCTTC
. | TRBJ1-2 | TRBV2 | . | CASRDPIVASGASYGYTF | TGTGCCAGCAGGGACCCCATAGTGGCATCGGGGGCATCCTATGGCTACACCTTC
. | TRBJ2-7 | TRBV5-1 | . | CASSLPAYEQYF | TGCGCCAGCAGCTTACCCGCCTACGAGCAGTACTTC
. | TRBJ2-7 | TRBV5-4 | once | CASSQDLRISNYEQYF | TGTGCCAGCAGCCAAGATTTACGAATAAGCAACTACGAGCAGTACTTC
TRBD1 | TRBJ1-3 | TRBV14 | . | CASRGVPGQISGNTIYF | TGTGCCAGCAGAGGGGTCCCGGGACAGATTTCTGGAAACACCATATATTTT
TRBD2 | TRBJ2-2 | TRBV25-1 | . | CASSASGRGHTGELFF | TGTGCCAGCAGTGCCAGCGGGAGGGGTCACACCGGGGAGCTGTTTTTT
TRBD2 | TRBJ2-1 | TRBV4-1 | . | CASSQESTSGTSGTEQFF | TGCGCCAGCAGCCAAGAGAGCACCTCCGGGACTAGCGGTACTGAGCAGTTCTTC